This TCR beta chain was observed in a study of T cells in Graves' hyperthyroidism and ophthalmopathy. CDR3 size: 14 residues. Trimming took 2 bases from V and 1 from J, leaving 9 bases between them. Amplification of TCR beta CDR3 regions was performed using RNA transcripts as template. First-round RT-PCR of the TCR CDR3 relied on the HTBI primer set. TCRdb reprocessed the multiplex PCR reads via MiXCR and lists one record per CDR3 protein. This table has approximately 600,000 distinct CDR3 sequences, less than 25% appearing once. The rearrangement uses TRBV12-3 or TRBV12-4 and TRBJ2-7, with D perhaps matching TRBD2 (6 bases). Sequencing used blood. This receptor was obtained from a man in his thirties or forties with Graves' ophthalmopathy. CDR3 in amino acids: CASSLPGVSYEQYF. CDR3 nucleotide sequence: TGTGCCAGCAGTTTACCGGGGGTATCCTACGAGCAGTACTTC.